Below, 27 T cell receptor beta chains from the same sample are listed, as sequenced in a study of T-cell reconstitution after alpha-beta-depleted transplantation in children. As it was prepared, the TCRbeta library received unique molecular identifiers. Each CDR3 protein is one row after TCRdb ran MiXCR on the PCR reads. The top ten hold about 8% of the sample, which has approximately 300,000 distinct CDR3 sequences, around 10% seen once. Sequencing used PBMCs, obtained before TCRalphabeta/CD19-depleted stem cell transplant. The receptor set was obtained from a boy under two years old with acute myeloid leukemia, due to receive a stem cell transplant.

This clonotype was counted ten times or more. DNA of the CDR3: TGCGCCAGCAGCGGCGGTCAGGGTCCGGGCACCGGGGAGCTGTTTTTT. This translates into CASSGGQGPGTGELFF. This chain links TRBV5-1 with TRBJ2-2, with D tentatively TRBD1 (5 bases). Trimming removed 4 bases from V and 4 bases from J, with 17 bases in between. The CDR3 sequence is 16 residues long. The V gene's germline CDR1 is SGHRS and CDR2 YFSETQ.

This clonotype was detected only a few times. The genes are TRBV28 and TRBJ2-1; perhaps D is TRBD1 or TRBD2 (5 bases each). Germline CDR1 reads MDHEN; CDR2 reads SYDVKM. The CDR3 extends over 16 amino acids. Trimming took off 1 base at V and 10 bases at J, with 20 bases between the two ends. CDR3 region: CASSLLLRAGRGEQFF. The DNA of the CDR3 is TGTGCCAGCAGTTTATTGCTCCGGGCAGGGCGAGGGGAGCAGTTCTTC.

Comments on this clonotype: Given a much more abundant clone one base away, this may be a read error. The chain combines TRBV27 with TRBJ2-2; weak D call: TRBD2 (5 bases). There are 14 residues in the CDR3. The germline gives CDR1 MNHEY, CDR2 SMNVEV (reference sequence). The CDR3: CASTPSGFPGELLF. The CDR3 DNA sequence: TGTGCCAGCACCCCTTCGGGGTTTCCCGGGGAGCTGTTATTT.

In its sample, this clonotype was seen a few times. The chain has TRBV7-9 and TRBJ2-7; 7 positions agree with TRBD1. Germline V lookup: CDR1 SEHNR, CDR2 FQNEAQ (reference sequence). CDR3 length equals 15 residues. V lost 1 base to trimming and J lost 5 bases; unmatched junction nucleotides: 8. CDR3 amino acids: CASSLGGQPLDEQYF. The CDR3 coding sequence is TGTGCCAGCAGCTTAGGGGGACAGCCCTTAGACGAGCAGTACTTC.

This clonotype was picked up a small number of times. The chain is built from TRBV7-2 and TRBJ2-7; D call uncertain. V shed 2 bases and J shed 7 bases, with 12 bases lying between them. CDR3 size: 13 residues. CDR1 SGHTA and CDR2 FQGNSA come from the germline V gene. This CDR3 is CASSLWTALEQYF. For the CDR3, the DNA is TGTGCCAGCAGCTTATGGACGGCGTTGGAGCAGTACTTC. Full variable domain (missing parts from reference TRBV7-2 and TRBJ2-7): GAGVSQSPSNKVTEKGKDVELRCDPISGHTALYWYRQSLGQGLEFLIYFQGNSAPDKSGLPSDRFSAERTGGSVSTLTIQRTQQEDSAVYLCASSLWTALEQYFGPGTRLTVT.

This clonotype was recorded many times. V is TRBV7-9 and J is TRBJ1-1; 10 nucleotides align to TRBD1. Germline lookup yields CDR1 SEHNR and CDR2 FQNEAQ (reference sequence). With 2 bases clipped from V and 0 bases from J, the junction kept 18 bases outside the gene matches. There are 21 residues in the CDR3. The DNA for the CDR3 is TGTGCCAGCAGCTTATCTAAAATTAGGGACAGGGGCTCATCCATGAACACTGAAGCTTTCTTT. Protein product: CASSLSKIRDRGSSMNTEAFF.

This clonotype was detected a few times. The genes are TRBV19 and TRBJ1-5; D remains unclear. Germline V CDR1 and CDR2: LNHDA, SQIVND (reference sequence). The CDR3 consists of 14 residues. With 2 bases removed from V and 3 bases from J, the gap between germline ends came to 8 bases. In DNA form, the CDR3 reads TGTGCCAGTAGTATAAACAGTCTCAATCAGCCCCAGCATTTT. Encoded protein: CASSINSLNQPQHF. Full variable domain (rest looked up from reference TRBV19 and TRBJ1-5): DGGITQSPKYLFRKEGQNVTLSCEQNLNHDAMYWYRQDPGQGLRLIYYSQIVNDFQKGDIAEGYSVSREKKESFPLTVTSAQKNPTAFYLCASSINSLNQPQHFGDGTRLSIL.

This clonotype was counted at least ten times. This chain connects TRBV28 to TRBJ2-7, with D maybe TRBD2 (5 bases). V was shortened by 3 bases and J by 1 base, with 13 bases between the two germline ends. The germline V gene has CDR1 MDHEN and CDR2 SYDVKM. This CDR3 is built from 15 residues. DNA of the CDR3: TGTGCCAGCAGTTTCGGGGTGACTCCTTCCTACGAGCAGTACTTC. Residues: CASSFGVTPSYEQYF. Supplemented by reference TRBV28 and TRBJ2-7, the full variable domain reads DVKVTQSSRYLVKRTGEKVFLECVQDMDHENMFWYRQDPGLGLRLIYFSYDVKMKEKGDIPEGYSVSREKKERFSLILESASTNQTSMYLCASSFGVTPSYEQYFGPGTRLTVT.

This clonotype was seen only a few times. The V call is TRBV29-1, the J call TRBJ1-1; tentative D call: TRBD1 (5 bases). V shed 4 bases and J shed 6 bases, with 21 bases lying between them. The CDR3 has 15 residues. Germline-derived CDR1 and CDR2 are SQVTM and ANQGSEA. The CDR3 region is CSVGGGVAGGAEAFF. The DNA for the CDR3 is TGCAGCGTTGGGGGGGGGGTGGCTGGTGGAGCTGAAGCTTTCTTT.

This clonotype appeared many times. The chain links TRBV7-8 to TRBJ2-7; 8 bases agree with TRBD1. With V trimmed by 3 bases and J by 2 bases, 9 bases remained unmatched. This CDR3 spans 16 amino acids. The germline V gene has CDR1 SGHVS and CDR2 FQNEAQ. The CDR3 nucleotides are TGTGCCAGCAGCTTGAGCGGACAGGGTCGGGCCTACGAGCAGTACTTC. Protein sequence: CASSLSGQGRAYEQYF. The variable domain in full, with the rest retrieved from reference TRBV7-8 and TRBJ2-7, is GAGVSQSPRYKVAKRGQDVALRCDPISGHVSLFWYQQALGQGPEFLTYFQNEAQLDKSGLPSDRFFAERPEGSVSTLKIQRTQQEDSAVYLCASSLSGQGRAYEQYFGPGTRLTVT.

This clonotype occurred many times. The J gene is TRBJ2-5, the V gene TRBV5-1; D might be TRBD2 (6 bases). Deletions cut 0 bases from V and 2 bases from J, with 11 bases between. CDR1 is SGHRS, CDR2 YFSETQ, per germline. This CDR3 is 15 amino acids long. The CDR3 reads CASSLGVAEQETQYF. CDR3 coding DNA: TGCGCCAGCAGCTTGGGAGTAGCGGAACAAGAGACCCAGTACTTC. Together with reference TRBV5-1 and TRBJ2-5, the CDR3 gives the full variable domain: KAGVTQTPRYLIKTRGQQVTLSCSPISGHRSVSWYQQTPGQGLQFLFEYFSETQRNKGNFPGRFSGRQFSNSRSEMNVSTLELGDSALYLCASSLGVAEQETQYFGPGTRLLVL.

There are a few counts of this clonotype. The chain is built from TRBV12-5 and TRBJ1-2; weak D call: TRBD1 (5 bases). V was clipped by 1 base and J by 7 bases, with 16 bases between them. The CDR3 totals 15 residues. Germline V gene sequence: CDR1 LGHNT, CDR2 FRNRAP. CDR3 region: CASGLDAGLRSGYTF. The CDR3 DNA reads TGTGCTAGTGGTTTGGACGCAGGGTTAAGGAGTGGCTACACCTTC.

The chain uses TRBV27 and TRBJ2-7, with D possibly matching TRBD1 (5 bases). The CDR3 contains 14 residues. Germline V gene lookup returns CDR1 MNHEY and CDR2 SMNVEV (reference sequence). Trimming cost V 5 bases and J 2 bases, with 13 bases left between them. The CDR3 sequence: CASSLHDSTYEQYF. CDR3 DNA sequence: TGTGCCAGCAGTCTACACGACAGTACCTACGAGCAGTACTTC.

J is TRBJ2-5 and V is TRBV5-4; D may be TRBD2 (5 bases). Germline V gene sequence: CDR1 SGHNT, CDR2 YYREEE (reference sequence). Deletions cut 0 bases from V and 5 bases from J, with 8 bases between. The CDR3 is 13 residues long. The CDR3: CASSLAVAETQYF. CDR3 DNA: TGTGCCAGCAGCTTGGCAGTAGCGGAGACCCAGTACTTC.

This clonotype was seen many times. The genes are TRBV3-1 and TRBJ2-1, with TRBD2 matching over 10 bases. The CDR3 loop spans 19 amino acids. Germline V gene lookup returns CDR1 LGHDT and CDR2 YNNKEL (reference sequence). The V gene end was trimmed by 4 bases and the J gene end by 6 bases; junction bases not matched to a gene: 18. CDR3 sequence (DNA): TGTGCCAGCAGCCCGAGAGGGAAGCTAGCGGGAGACTTGTCCAATGAGCAGTTCTTC. Its protein is CASSPRGKLAGDLSNEQFF.

This clonotype was counted ten times or more. This chain connects TRBV5-1 to TRBJ2-5, with no clear D. This CDR3 comprises 11 residues. V lost 5 bases to trimming and J lost 3 bases, with 5 bases between them. The germline gives CDR1 SGHRS, CDR2 YFSETQ. The CDR3 coding sequence is TGCGCCAGCAGGAATGAAGAGACCCAGTACTTC. Its translation is CASRNEETQYF. Full variable domain (rest looked up from reference TRBV5-1 and TRBJ2-5): KAGVTQTPRYLIKTRGQQVTLSCSPISGHRSVSWYQQTPGQGLQFLFEYFSETQRNKGNFPGRFSGRQFSNSRSEMNVSTLELGDSALYLCASRNEETQYFGPGTRLLVL.

This clonotype was found many times. J is TRBJ2-5 and V is TRBV12-3 or TRBV12-4, with D possibly matching TRBD1 (5 bases). This CDR3 comprises 13 residues. Trimming shortened V by 5 bases and J by 2 bases, and 9 bases separated the two germline ends. In DNA form, the CDR3 reads TGTGCCAGCAGTGGAGACAGTCAAGAGACCCAGTACTTC. This codes for CASSGDSQETQYF.

This clonotype appeared many times. A read error may account for a junction end that differs from germline. The gene calls are TRBV7-9 and TRBJ2-2; D gene uncertain. This CDR3 comprises 11 residues. Germline V gene sequence: CDR1 SEHNR, CDR2 FQNEAQ (reference sequence). The CDR3 protein is CASSLTGELFF. DNA for the CDR3: TGCGCCAGCAGCTTGACCGGGGAGCTGTTTTTT.

This clonotype has ten or more counts. The V call is TRBV11-2, the J call TRBJ2-3; 10 nucleotides align to TRBD2. The V gene end was trimmed by 4 bases and the J gene end by 3 bases; junction bases not matched to a gene: 13. The CDR3 has 18 amino acids. Germline V gene sequence: CDR1 SGHAT, CDR2 FQNNGV. The CDR3 region is CASSSISGRQISTDTQYF. In DNA, the CDR3 is TGTGCCAGCAGCTCTATTAGCGGGAGGCAGATATCGACAGATACGCAGTATTTT.

This clonotype was detected ten times or more. The CDR3 DNA reads as TGTGCCAGCTCACCCCAGCAAAGTGAGACCCAGTACTTC. This gives the protein CASSPQQSETQYF. The rearrangement uses TRBV18 and TRBJ2-5; D is unclear. V was pared by 3 bases and J by 5 bases, with 10 bases between. The CDR3 has 13 residues. Germline CDR1 KGHSH, CDR2 LQKENI.

This clonotype occurred many times. The chain recombines TRBV14 with TRBJ2-1; the D gene is possibly TRBD2 (6 bases). Trimming removed 6 bases from V and 9 bases from J, with 15 bases in between. The CDR3 length is 13 residues. Germline V gives CDR1 SGHDN, CDR2 FVKESK. For the CDR3, the DNA is TGTGCCAGCAGACCGTGGAGGGCGGCTGAGCAGTTCTTC. Its protein product is CASRPWRAAEQFF.

This clonotype was observed many times. The V and J genes are TRBV29-1 and TRBJ2-3; D is unresolved. The V gene lost 4 bases and the J gene lost 4 bases, with 15 bases spanning the gap. Germline V gene sequence: CDR1 SQVTM, CDR2 ANQGSEA. There are 14 residues in the CDR3. CDR3 sequence (DNA): TGCAGCGTTGTACCCCCGCAGCAGTCAGATACGCAGTATTTT. Amino acid sequence: CSVVPPQQSDTQYF.

This clonotype has ten or more counts. V gene TRBV11-2 combines with J gene TRBJ2-3, with D unclear. V was clipped by 1 base and J by 1 base, with 9 bases between them. The CDR3 extends over 15 amino acids. Germline V CDR1 and CDR2: SGHAT, FQNNGV. The CDR3 protein is CASSLGMSRTDTQYF. CDR3 in DNA: TGTGCCAGCAGCTTAGGGATGTCTCGCACAGATACGCAGTATTTT.

There are many counts of this clonotype. The chain is built from TRBV28 and TRBJ2-5; D gene unclear. Germline values: CDR1 MDHEN, CDR2 SYDVKM. V lost 3 bases to trimming and J lost 1 base, with 9 bases between them. The CDR3 contains 14 residues. CDR3 residues: CASSFPLPQETQYF. CDR3 DNA sequence: TGTGCCAGCAGTTTCCCCCTCCCCCAAGAGACCCAGTACTTC.

This clonotype was detected ten times or more. The V gene is TRBV7-2, the J gene TRBJ2-1, with 10 nucleotides matching TRBD2. With V trimmed by 6 bases and J by 7 bases, 15 bases remained unmatched. There are 17 residues in the CDR3. The germline CDR1 and CDR2 sequences are SGHTA and FQGNSA. The CDR3 region is CASSPTRVAGGGNEQFF. CDR3 nucleotides: TGTGCCAGCAGTCCTACGAGGGTAGCGGGAGGCGGAAATGAGCAGTTCTTC.

This clonotype was seen repeatedly, ten times or more. The chain uses TRBV20-1 and TRBJ1-5; 7 bases agree with TRBD1. The CDR3 covers 14 residues. Germline V lookup: CDR1 DFQATT, CDR2 SNEGSKA (reference sequence). Losses at the gene ends were 3 bases for V and 5 bases for J; bases not matched to a gene: 7. CDR3 in DNA: TGCAGTGCTAGTCGGACAGGATATGATCAGCCCCAGCATTTT. Translation gives CSASRTGYDQPQHF.

Remarks on this clonotype: As the CDR3 is not closed by the conserved phenylalanine or tryptophan, this likely results from a read error. It is unclear where the CDR3 begins or ends on the DNA, so no DNA is shown, and the CDR3 is as TCRdb lists it. The CDR3 here is CASSQGTGIST. V gene TRBV6-1 combines with J gene TRBJ1-6. The CDR3 comprises 11 residues, both ends counted. The germline V gene encodes CDR1 MNHNS and CDR2 SASEGT.